What follows are 27 T cell receptor beta chains derived from one specimen sequenced in a study of blood T cell repertoires in COVID-19. Some clones are missing from TCRdb's copy, which holds only in-frame ones; the method was immunoSEQ multiplex PCR. This table holds roughly 100,000 clones, 70% to 90% found once. The source material was peripheral blood. The receptors here all came from a man aged 50 to 60 in a cohort sampled during active COVID-19.

The chain joins TRBV4-2 to TRBJ1-1; a possible D gene is TRBD1 (5 bases). The CDR3 has 14 amino acids. Trimming cost V 4 bases and J 1 base, with 10 bases left between them. Germline V gene data show CDR1 as LGHNA and CDR2 as YNFKEQ. This chain's CDR3 is CASSPGRGNTEAFF. In nucleotides, the CDR3 is TGTGCCAGCAGCCCAGGGCGAGGGAACACTGAAGCTTTCTTT.

The chain is built from TRBV6-5 and TRBJ2-7, with D possibly being TRBD1 (6 bases). The V gene lost 7 bases and the J gene lost 3 bases, with 13 bases spanning the gap. CDR3 length: 13 residues. Germline V CDR1 and CDR2: MNHEY, SVGAGI. The CDR3 protein is CASTLGQRYEQYF. The CDR3 DNA reads TGTGCCAGCACCCTAGGACAGCGCTACGAGCAGTACTTC.

The chain links TRBV9 to TRBJ2-3; 7 bases map to TRBD2. Germline V gene data show CDR1 as SGDLS and CDR2 as YYNGEE. This CDR3 region has 16 residues. V was pared by 4 bases and J by 7 bases, with 15 bases of the junction left unmatched. CDR3 loop: CASSIGTTRVEHTQYF. The DNA of the CDR3 is TGTGCCAGCAGCATCGGGACTACCCGAGTCGAGCATACGCAGTATTTT.

CDR3 nucleotide sequence: TGTGCCAGCAGCCAATCGCAGGGGTATGGCTACACCTTC. This sequence encodes CASSQSQGYGYTF. The J gene is TRBJ1-2, the V gene TRBV14, with D possibly matching TRBD1 (6 bases). V was trimmed by 2 bases and J by 5 bases, leaving 9 bases between them. CDR1 is SGHDN, CDR2 FVKESK, per germline. The CDR3 runs 13 residues.

This clone turned up a few times. The chain combines TRBV6-2 or TRBV6-3 with TRBJ1-6, with D hard to call. Trimming left V 0 bases short and J 15 bases short, with 9 bases between. Germline values: CDR1 MNHEY, CDR2 SVGEGT. The CDR3 has 12 amino acids. The CDR3 coding sequence is TGTGCCAGCAGTTACTCGGAGAAGCACCTCCACTTT. Translation: CASSYSEKHLHF.

The chain is built from TRBV6-2 or TRBV6-3 and TRBJ1-3; TRBD1 aligns across 7 bases. Germline V gene lookup returns CDR1 MNHEY and CDR2 SVGEGT. The CDR3 length is 15 residues. The V segment lost 5 bases and the J segment 0 bases; nucleotides outside the gene matches: 4. Here the CDR3 reads CASSPGTDSGNTIYF. For the CDR3, the DNA is TGTGCCAGCAGTCCGGGGACAGACTCTGGAAACACCATATATTTT.

The rearrangement joins TRBV7-9 to TRBJ1-1, with D possibly matching TRBD1 (5 bases). V gave up 5 bases and J gave up 1 base, with 11 bases separating them. The CDR3 extends over 14 amino acids. Germline V CDR1 and CDR2: SEHNR, FQNEAQ (reference sequence). As DNA, the CDR3 is TGTGCCAGCAGCCCTGGGAGGGGGAACACTGAAGCTTTCTTT. Translation gives CASSPGRGNTEAFF.

The V and J genes are TRBV11-2 and TRBJ2-7; D not certain. V dropped 1 base and J dropped 4 bases, with 5 bases sitting between them. Germline CDR1 is SGHAT and CDR2 is FQNNGV. The length of the CDR3 is 12 residues. The CDR3 sequence is CASSLAGYEQYF. The CDR3 coding sequence is TGTGCCAGCAGCTTAGCAGGTTACGAGCAGTACTTC.

The chain has TRBV5-6 and TRBJ1-5; possible D gene TRBD1, 5 bases. V shed 4 bases and J shed 4 bases, with 18 bases lying between them. The V gene's germline CDR1 is SGHDT and CDR2 YYEEEE. The CDR3 is 16 amino acids. The chain's CDR3 is CASSPGGDERNQPQHF. CDR3 nucleotide sequence: TGTGCCAGCAGCCCGGGGGGGGACGAGCGTAATCAGCCCCAGCATTTT. The full variable domain, with the rest looked up from reference TRBV5-6 and TRBJ1-5, is DAGVTQSPTHLIKTRGQQVTLRCSPKSGHDTVSWYQQALGQGPQFIFQYYEEEERQRGNFPDRFSGHQFPNYSSELNVNALLLGDSALYLCASSPGGDERNQPQHFGDGTRLSIL.

The rearrangement links TRBV6-2 or TRBV6-3 to TRBJ2-2; D remains ambiguous. V was pared by 2 bases and J by 4 bases, with 5 bases between. The length of the CDR3 is 13 residues. Germline V CDR1 and CDR2: MNHEY, SVGEGT. In DNA form, the CDR3 reads TGTGCCAGCAGTTACGGCGGCACCGGGGAGCTGTTTTTT. It encodes CASSYGGTGELFF.

The gene calls are TRBV5-1 and TRBJ2-2; D not certain. Trimming cost V 7 bases and J 2 bases, with 18 bases left between them. Per the germline V gene, CDR1 is SGHRS and CDR2 is YFSETQ. The CDR3 has 16 residues. This chain's CDR3 is CASGGPSGENTGELFF. CDR3 bases: TGCGCCAGCGGCGGCCCGTCCGGAGAAAACACCGGGGAGCTGTTTTTT.

V and J are TRBV6-1 and TRBJ1-5; tentative D call: TRBD1 (5 bases). Germline values: CDR1 MNHNS, CDR2 SASEGT. V was cut by 3 bases and J by 3 bases, with 9 bases left in between. This CDR3 is built from 14 residues. The CDR3 region is CASSDVDNNQPQHF. The CDR3 nucleotides read TGTGCCAGCAGTGACGTGGACAACAATCAGCCCCAGCATTTT.

V gene TRBV9 combines with J gene TRBJ2-3; TRBD2 agrees at 8 bases. The CDR3 has 16 residues. Unmatched junction bases numbered 6, after V lost 1 base and J lost 2 bases. Germline V gives CDR1 SGDLS, CDR2 YYNGEE. Here the CDR3 reads CASSVWAGGTTDTQYF. CDR3 bases: TGTGCCAGCAGCGTATGGGCGGGGGGCACCACAGATACGCAGTATTTT.

The CDR3 coding sequence is TGTGCCAGCAGCCCTCTGGGAGGGGCCAGCTCTGGGGCCAACGTCCTGACTTTC. Residues: CASSPLGGASSGANVLTF. The chain joins TRBV7-3 to TRBJ2-6; 7 bases are shared with TRBD2. The ends lost 5 bases at V and 0 bases at J; junction bases unmatched: 10. CDR3 length equals 18 residues. Per the germline V gene, CDR1 is SGHTA and CDR2 is FQGTGA.

This clone was counted between two and nine times. The chain combines TRBV2 with TRBJ2-1, with TRBD1 matching over 7 bases. The germline CDR1 and CDR2 sequences are SNHLY and FYNNEI. V gave up 7 bases and J gave up 3 bases; unmatched junction bases: 3. The length of the CDR3 is 13 residues. The CDR3 region has the DNA TGTGCCAGCACGCGACAGGGCTACAATGAGCAGTTCTTC. Its protein product is CASTRQGYNEQFF.

The gene calls are TRBV7-2 and TRBJ1-5; D is possibly TRBD1 (6 bases). This CDR3 is 18 amino acids long. CDR1 is SGHTA and CDR2 is FQGNSA in the germline V gene. V lost 4 bases and J 0 bases, leaving 19 bases between the germline ends. CDR3 protein: CASSSSGGPGYSNQPQHF. The CDR3 DNA is TGTGCCAGCAGCTCGTCCGGGGGGCCAGGGTATAGCAATCAGCCCCAGCATTTT.

This rearrangement joins TRBV2 to TRBJ2-6; 8 positions agree with TRBD2. In germline, CDR1 is SNHLY, CDR2 FYNNEI. Trimming took 8 bases from V and 0 from J; bases not matched to a gene: 12. The CDR3 has 18 residues. In nucleotides, the CDR3 is TGTGCCAGCTCATATTCCCAGCGGGGGAACTCTGGGGCCAACGTCCTGACTTTC. Translation gives CASSYSQRGNSGANVLTF.

The chain recombines TRBV14 with TRBJ2-1, with TRBD1 identical over 7 bases. This CDR3 region has 15 residues. Germline values: CDR1 SGHDN, CDR2 FVKESK. Trimming removed 1 base from V and 3 bases from J; junction bases left unmatched: 3. The CDR3 sequence is CASSQVAGGYNEQFF. The CDR3 DNA follows: TGTGCCAGCAGCCAAGTCGCAGGGGGCTACAATGAGCAGTTCTTC.

The chain couples TRBV15 to TRBJ1-1; tentatively, D is TRBD1 (6 bases). Trimming pared 6 bases from V and 3 bases from J, leaving 14 bases between. CDR1 and CDR2 from the germline V gene are LNHNV and YYDKDF (reference sequence). The CDR3 sequence is 14 residues long. CDR3 nucleotide sequence: TGTGCCACCAGACTCCAGGGGAGCCACACTGAAGCTTTCTTT. Residues: CATRLQGSHTEAFF.

The chain combines TRBV14 with TRBJ1-1, with D possibly matching TRBD1 (6 bases). The germline V gene has CDR1 SGHDN and CDR2 FVKESK. V lost 2 bases to trimming and J lost 10 bases, with 17 bases between them. CDR3 size: 14 residues. CDR3 residues: CASSQRLGGQGAFF. CDR3 sequence (DNA): TGTGCCAGCAGCCAACGGCTCGGGGGGCAGGGAGCTTTCTTT.

This chain connects TRBV18 to TRBJ2-4; D perhaps matches TRBD1 (8 bases). The V end was cut by 2 bases, the J end by 0 bases, with 14 bases between. CDR3 length equals 17 residues. CDR1 and CDR2 from the germline V gene are KGHSH and LQKENI. For the CDR3, the DNA is TGTGCCAGCTCACCAACCACAGGGGGGGTAGCCAAAAACATTCAGTACTTC. This gives the protein CASSPTTGGVAKNIQYF. The full variable domain, rest sourced from reference TRBV18 and TRBJ2-4, is NAGVMQNPRHLVRRRGQEARLRCSPMKGHSHVYWYRQLPEEGLKFMVYLQKENIIDESGMPKERFSAEFPKEGPSILRIQQVVRGDSAAYFCASSPTTGGVAKNIQYFGAGTRLSVL.

This clone was picked up a small number of times. V and J are TRBV9 and TRBJ1-6; no clear D. The V gene's germline CDR1 is SGDLS and CDR2 YYNGEE. The ends were cut back, 1 base at V and 5 bases at J, with 13 bases in the middle. The length of the CDR3 is 16 residues. CDR3 in DNA: TGTGCCAGCAGCGTATCTTCTCCCCAGGATAATTCACCCCTCCACTTT. Amino acid sequence: CASSVSSPQDNSPLHF.

The table lists this clone with a count of one. V and J are TRBV6-1 and TRBJ1-6; D uncertain. The germline V gene has CDR1 MNHNS and CDR2 SASEGT. There are 15 residues in the CDR3. Deletions cut 3 bases from V and 0 bases from J, with 6 bases between. The CDR3 nucleotides read TGTGCCAGCAGTGAGCGGTCCTCCTATAATTCACCCCTCCACTTT. Translation: CASSERSSYNSPLHF.

This clone was found once. Other DNA sequences of this sample code for an identical CDR3. The J gene is TRBJ1-5, the V gene TRBV12-5; tentatively, D is TRBD1 (6 bases). The CDR3 runs to 14 residues. Germline CDR1 LGHNT, CDR2 FRNRAP. With 5 bases removed from V and 7 bases from J, the gap between germline ends came to 15 bases. The CDR3 reads CASGAQTGGQPQHF. CDR3 DNA: TGTGCTAGTGGTGCCCAGACAGGCGGACAGCCCCAGCATTTT.

The J gene is TRBJ1-2, the V gene TRBV9, with D tentatively TRBD1 (5 bases). The CDR3 length is 15 residues. Germline V gene sequence: CDR1 SGDLS, CDR2 YYNGEE. The ends were cut back, 0 bases at V and 2 bases at J, with 11 bases in the middle. Written as DNA, the CDR3 is TGTGCCAGCAGCGTAGGTGGGGGGAGAAACTATGGCTACACCTTC. Encoded protein: CASSVGGGRNYGYTF.

The V gene is TRBV2, the J gene TRBJ1-1; TRBD1 aligns across 12 bases. CDR1 is SNHLY and CDR2 is FYNNEI in the germline V gene. The junction had 13 bases not matched to a gene; V was cut back by 4 bases and J by 4 bases. The CDR3 runs to 18 residues. The CDR3 reads CASSGGRDRGLFFTEAFF. The CDR3 DNA reads as TGTGCCAGCAGTGGCGGACGGGACAGGGGGCTGTTTTTCACTGAAGCTTTCTTT.

The count of this clone is one. V is TRBV11-3 and J is TRBJ1-4; 7 bases agree with TRBD1. The CDR3 runs 13 residues. Germline-derived CDR1 and CDR2 are SGHNT and YENEEA. The junction had 6 bases not matched to a gene; V was cut back by 6 bases and J by 8 bases. For the CDR3, the DNA is TGTGCCAGCAGTCTGACAGGGCGAGAAAAACTGTTTTTT. It translates to CASSLTGREKLFF.